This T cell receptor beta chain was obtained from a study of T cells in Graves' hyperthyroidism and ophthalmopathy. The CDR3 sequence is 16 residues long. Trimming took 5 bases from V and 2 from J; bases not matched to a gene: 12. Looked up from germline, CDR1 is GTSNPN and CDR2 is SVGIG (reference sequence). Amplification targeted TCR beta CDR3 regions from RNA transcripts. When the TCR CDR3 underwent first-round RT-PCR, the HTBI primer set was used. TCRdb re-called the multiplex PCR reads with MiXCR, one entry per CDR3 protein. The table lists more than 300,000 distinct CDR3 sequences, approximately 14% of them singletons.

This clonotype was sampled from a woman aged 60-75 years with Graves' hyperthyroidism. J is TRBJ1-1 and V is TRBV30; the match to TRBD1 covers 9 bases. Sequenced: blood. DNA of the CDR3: TGTGCCTGGGACACCGGGACAGGGAATTCCAACACTGAAGCTTTCTTT. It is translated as CAWDTGTGNSNTEAFF.